The following is a T cell receptor beta chain sequence with its context. This sample is drawn from a study of cytomegalovirus exposure and HLA in healthy donors. The germline V gene has CDR1 ENHRY and CDR2 SYGVKD. This CDR3 spans 12 amino acids. V gave up 9 bases and J gave up 9 bases; unmatched junction bases: 4. PCR used 60 Vbeta primers and 13 Jbeta primers. Original processing methods: Counted up in a later analysis, unique TCR beta chains came to about 80 million, with around 11 million shared. Assay: immunoSEQ multiplex PCR; the TCRdb copy retains only in-frame clones and omits some. V, J and clone size reflect that table, while D and trimming were determined from the DNA. The repertoire holds roughly 160,000 clones, with 65% to 85% as singletons.

J is TRBJ1-6 and V is TRBV10-3; TRBD1 matches 8 bases. Sequencing was done on a sample of PBMCs. This receptor was obtained from a boy aged 2-15 years in good health and CMV-seronegative. Here the CDR3 DNA reads TGTGCCATTTCCAGGGGGCTTTCACCCCTCCACTTT. It translates to CAISRGLSPLHF.